The 10 T cell receptor beta chains given below trace back to one sample, sequenced in a study of CXCR3-negative and CXCR3-positive naive CD8 T cells. UMI-labeled 5' RACE yielded the TRB cDNA libraries. Using the 5' RACE reads, TCRdb records one entry per CDR3 protein without DNA. This specimen shows about 66,000 distinct CDR3 sequences; the ten leading clones hold more than 3.5%. The sample was naive CXCR3- CD8+ T cells from blood. Subset of the sample: CD45RO-CCR7+CD27+CD95- naive CD8+ T cells lacking CXCR3 (TNR3-). The receptors stem from a human donor in good health. Some clones in this sample may be carry-over from other donors' samples.

The rearrangement links TRBV29-1 to TRBJ1-1. The germline V gene has CDR1 SQVTM and CDR2 ANQGSEA. There are 11 residues in the CDR3. The CDR3 sequence is CSVDGQRVRFF.

The chain links TRBV20-1 to TRBJ2-7. Germline assignment: CDR1 DFQATT and CDR2 SNEGSKA (reference sequence). The CDR3 is 12 residues long. The CDR3 sequence is CSAPTDTNEQYF.

The genes are TRBV7-9 and TRBJ2-7; TCRdb's D call, TRBD1, is unchecked because there is no DNA. The CDR3 consists of 15 residues. CDR1 SEHNR and CDR2 FQNEAQ come from the germline V gene (reference sequence). Here the CDR3 reads CASSQTGQGRLEQYF.

V is TRBV27 and J is TRBJ2-1; no DNA is available, so the TRBD1 call from TCRdb remains unchecked. The CDR3 is made up of 14 amino acids. Germline CDR1 is MNHEY and CDR2 is SMNVEV (reference sequence). The CDR3 region is CASSPGTPLNEQFF.

The genes are TRBV7-9 and TRBJ1-6; the TRBD1 assignment by TCRdb is unverifiable without DNA. Germline loops: CDR1 SEHNR, CDR2 FQNEAQ (reference sequence). The CDR3 has 16 residues. The CDR3 reads CASSSTQGAVNSPLHF.

This chain links TRBV15 with TRBJ2-7; no DNA is available, so the TRBD1 call from TCRdb remains unchecked. The germline V gene has CDR1 LNHNV and CDR2 YYDKDF (reference sequence). CDR3 size: 11 residues. CDR3 region: CASSSGHEQYF.

The V gene is TRBV27, the J gene TRBJ2-7; TCRdb calls TRBD1, which cannot be checked without DNA. This CDR3 is built from 13 residues. Looked up from germline, CDR1 is MNHEY and CDR2 is SMNVEV (reference sequence). Here the CDR3 reads CASGQGAMREQYF.

The V gene is TRBV28, the J gene TRBJ2-5; TCRdb lists TRBD1, though no DNA is available to test this call. Germline-derived CDR1 and CDR2 are MDHEN and SYDVKM. This CDR3 region has 13 residues. The CDR3 loop reads CASSSPGGETQYF.

The chain employs TRBV20-1 and TRBJ2-5; with no DNA, the TCRdb D assignment of TRBD1 cannot be verified. The CDR3 totals 15 residues. Germline loops: CDR1 DFQATT, CDR2 SNEGSKA (reference sequence). This CDR3 is CSAVSRNWDQETQYF.

This rearrangement joins TRBV30 to TRBJ2-2; TCRdb selects TRBD2, and the lack of DNA leaves this call unchecked. Germline values: CDR1 GTSNPN, CDR2 SVGIG (reference sequence). This CDR3 spans 15 amino acids. CDR3 residues: CAWTLRGRDTGELFF. Full variable domain (outside the CDR3, taken from reference TRBV30 and TRBJ2-2): SQTIHQWPATLVQPVGSPLSLECTVEGTSNPNLYWYRQAAGRGLQLLFYSVGIGQISSEVPQNLSASRPQDRQFILSSKKLLLSDSGFYLCAWTLRGRDTGELFFGEGSRLTVL.